Following are 27 T cell receptor beta chains from one sample sequenced in a study of T-cell memory formation after mild COVID-19. TCRdb analysed the 5' RACE reads with MiXCR anew, one entry per CDR3 protein. The table records 98,000 or so distinct CDR3 sequences, 15% to 20% of them present only once. Input material: PBMCs or a T cell subset sorted from them (not recorded which). These receptors were collected from a man aged 18 to 30 who had mild COVID-19 (a few samples of this study predate the infection). Cell type and time point are not known.

The chain has TRBV10-3 and TRBJ1-5, with 7 nucleotides matching TRBD1. The junction had 4 bases not matched to a gene; V was cut back by 2 bases and J by 6 bases. The CDR3 loop spans 14 amino acids. Per the germline V gene, CDR1 is ENHRY and CDR2 is SYGVKD. DNA for the CDR3: TGTGCCATCAGTGAGACAGCAGGGGGTCAGCCCCAGCATTTT. It codes for CAISETAGGQPQHF.

The table lists this clonotype with a few counts. The J gene is TRBJ1-1, the V gene TRBV10-3; D not certain. This CDR3 region has 16 residues. V lost 0 bases to trimming and J lost 0 bases, with 11 bases between them. Germline V gene sequence: CDR1 ENHRY, CDR2 SYGVKD. The CDR3 spells CAISESRTALNTEAFF. In nucleotides, the CDR3 is TGTGCCATCAGTGAGTCGAGAACAGCCCTGAACACTGAAGCTTTCTTT.

The chain uses TRBV7-2 and TRBJ1-1; D call uncertain. The CDR3 totals 13 residues. Between the trimmed V and J ends, which lost 1 base and 3 bases, there was a span of 6 bases. Germline V gene sequence: CDR1 SGHTA, CDR2 FQGNSA. The CDR3: CASSLVLDTEAFF. The CDR3 DNA reads TGTGCCAGCAGCTTAGTTTTGGACACTGAAGCTTTCTTT.

V is TRBV7-9 and J is TRBJ2-1; D perhaps matches TRBD1 (6 bases). The CDR3 spans 15 residues. V dropped 7 bases and J dropped 5 bases, with 18 bases sitting between them. Germline values: CDR1 SEHNR, CDR2 FQNEAQ (reference sequence). This chain's CDR3 is CASTPLRQGNNEQFF. The CDR3 nucleotides read TGTGCCAGCACCCCCCTAAGGCAGGGGAACAATGAGCAGTTCTTC.

This clonotype has only a few counts. The chain has TRBV4-1 and TRBJ1-5, with 8 positions matching TRBD1. Germline CDR1 is MGHRA and CDR2 is YSYEKL. CDR3 size: 14 residues. Trimming took 1 base from V and 6 from J; bases not matched to a gene: 2. DNA of the CDR3: TGCGCCAGCAGCCAAGCCAGGGGGCTTCAGCCCCAGCATTTT. Residues: CASSQARGLQPQHF.

This clonotype turned up a few times. The V gene is TRBV5-1, the J gene TRBJ2-2, with D perhaps given as TRBD1 or TRBD2 (5 bases each). V lost 2 bases and J 0 bases, leaving 11 bases between the germline ends. The CDR3 runs 16 residues. Per germline, CDR1 SGHRS and CDR2 YFSETQ. As DNA, the CDR3 is TGCGCCAGCAGCTTCGGGACGCTCGCGAACACCGGGGAGCTGTTTTTT. Translated: CASSFGTLANTGELFF.

The rearrangement joins TRBV29-1 to TRBJ2-1; weak D call: TRBD2 (6 bases). This CDR3 region has 12 residues. V dropped 3 bases and J dropped 3 bases, with 6 bases sitting between them. Per germline, CDR1 SQVTM and CDR2 ANQGSEA. The CDR3 loop reads CSVEGGYNEQFF. CDR3 nucleotides: TGCAGCGTTGAGGGGGGCTACAATGAGCAGTTCTTC.

V is TRBV7-9 and J is TRBJ2-1, with TRBD2 matching over 13 bases. Germline CDR1 and CDR2: SEHNR and FQNEAQ (reference sequence). J was trimmed by 9 bases and V by 5 bases; bases with no gene match: 7. The length of the CDR3 is 15 residues. The CDR3 sequence: CASSRTSGGATEQFF. CDR3 in DNA: TGTGCCAGCAGCCGAACTAGCGGGGGGGCCACTGAGCAGTTCTTC.

The chain has TRBV29-1 and TRBJ2-3, with D perhaps TRBD2 (6 bases). CDR3 size: 17 residues. Trimming removed 4 bases at V and 3 bases at J, with 23 bases between. The germline V gene encodes CDR1 SQVTM and CDR2 ANQGSEA. This chain's CDR3 is CSVAGGRGNIETDTQYF. CDR3 nucleotides: TGCAGCGTTGCCGGTGGACGGGGGAATATTGAAACAGATACGCAGTATTTT.

This sequence joins TRBV5-1 and TRBJ1-2; no firm D call. Germline values: CDR1 SGHRS, CDR2 YFSETQ. The CDR3 is 13 residues long. V lost 0 bases, J lost 4 bases, and 7 bases lay in between. The DNA of the CDR3 is TGCGCCAGCAGCTTGGGCTCGTTCTATGGCTACACCTTC. Translation gives CASSLGSFYGYTF.

This clonotype was recorded a few times. This chain links TRBV5-6 with TRBJ2-1, with TRBD2 matching over 11 bases. The germline CDR1 and CDR2 sequences are SGHDT and YYEEEE. V was pared by 10 bases and J by 0 bases, with 9 bases of the junction left unmatched. This CDR3 contains 16 residues. The DNA for the CDR3 is TGTGCCGGAACTAGCGGGGGCCCTTTCTCCTACAATGAGCAGTTCTTC. Protein: CAGTSGGPFSYNEQFF.

This clonotype was detected only a few times. The chain joins TRBV5-4 to TRBJ2-7; 7 bases are shared with TRBD2. The germline CDR1 and CDR2 sequences are SGHNT and YYREEE (reference sequence). The CDR3 spans 14 residues. J was trimmed by 6 bases and V by 2 bases; bases with no gene match: 8. The CDR3 coding sequence is TGTGCCAGCAGCTTAGTAGCCGGGGAGGGCGAGCAGTACTTC. This codes for CASSLVAGEGEQYF.

This rearrangement joins TRBV7-9 to TRBJ2-7; 9 nucleotides align to TRBD1. J was trimmed by 7 bases and V by 5 bases; bases with no gene match: 12. Germline V lookup: CDR1 SEHNR, CDR2 FQNEAQ (reference sequence). The CDR3 is made up of 15 amino acids. CDR3 bases: TGTGCCAGCAGCCCAACCCTTGGGACAGGGTTGGAGCAGTACTTC. It is translated as CASSPTLGTGLEQYF.

In nucleotides, the CDR3 is TGTGCCAGCAGCCAAGATTGGAGCAGAGAGTACGAGCAGTACTTC. Residues: CASSQDWSREYEQYF. The V and J genes are TRBV4-2 and TRBJ2-7, with D unclear. This CDR3 is built from 15 residues. Trimming shortened V by 0 bases and J by 4 bases, and 13 bases separated the two germline ends. Germline V gives CDR1 LGHNA, CDR2 YNFKEQ.

This clonotype was recorded only once. The genes are TRBV11-2 and TRBJ1-4, with a weak D call TRBD1 (5 bases). Germline-derived CDR1 and CDR2 are SGHAT and FQNNGV. This CDR3 region has 12 residues. V lost 5 bases and J lost 9, with 10 bases in between. CDR3 amino acids: CASSKRQKKLFF. In DNA form, the CDR3 reads TGTGCCAGCAGCAAAAGACAGAAAAAACTGTTTTTT.

This clonotype was counted between two and nine times. The V and J genes are TRBV2 and TRBJ2-5; D perhaps matches TRBD1 (5 bases). The CDR3 has 15 amino acids. With 1 base removed from V and 3 bases from J, the gap between germline ends came to 12 bases. CDR1 SNHLY and CDR2 FYNNEI come from the germline V gene. The CDR3 reads CASSEGQGSKETQYF. The CDR3 nucleotides read TGTGCCAGCAGTGAAGGGCAGGGTTCGAAAGAGACCCAGTACTTC.

This clonotype appeared a single time. The chain joins TRBV7-2 to TRBJ1-1; D is unclear. CDR3 length equals 14 residues. V was pared by 4 bases and J by 0 bases, with 9 bases between. Germline CDR1 reads SGHTA; CDR2 reads FQGNSA. The CDR3 DNA reads as TGTGCCAGCAGCTACGTAACACTGAACACTGAAGCTTTCTTT. Translated, it gives CASSYVTLNTEAFF.

This clonotype was counted a single time. The chain links TRBV7-2 to TRBJ2-7; D is unclear. CDR1 is SGHTA and CDR2 is FQGNSA in the germline V gene. The length of the CDR3 is 16 residues. Trimming cost V 4 bases and J 3 bases, with 19 bases left between them. The CDR3 sequence is CASSYRRISTHYEQYF. Written as DNA, the CDR3 is TGTGCCAGCAGCTACCGCCGGATCTCTACACACTACGAGCAGTACTTC.

The chain carries TRBV7-2 and TRBJ2-3; 8 bases line up with TRBD1. The V gene's germline CDR1 is SGHTA and CDR2 FQGNSA. The CDR3 is 15 amino acids. V lost 5 bases, J lost 6 bases, and 10 bases stayed unmatched. The CDR3, as DNA: TGTGCCAGCAGCCCGAGGACAGGGAGGTTGGATACGCAGTATTTT. Its protein is CASSPRTGRLDTQYF.

Ten or more counts support this clonotype. The chain has TRBV5-8 and TRBJ2-4; 8 nucleotides match TRBD1. CDR3 length equals 14 residues. The V and J ends lost 7 bases and 5 bases, in that order; junction bases with no gene match: 8. Germline V CDR1 and CDR2: SGHTS, YDEGEE. The CDR3 nucleotides read TGTGCCAGCGCTTTTGGACAGGGAGAAAACATTCAGTACTTC. Translation gives CASAFGQGENIQYF.

This clonotype showed up just a few times. This chain uses TRBV4-2 with TRBJ2-5, with D maybe TRBD2 (6 bases). The ends were cut back, 0 bases at V and 4 bases at J, with 12 bases in the middle. The CDR3 has 15 amino acids. Germline V gene lookup returns CDR1 LGHNA and CDR2 YNFKEQ. CDR3 sequence: CASSQDRQGGETQYF. In nucleotides, the CDR3 is TGTGCCAGCAGCCAAGATCGTCAGGGAGGAGAGACCCAGTACTTC.

In its sample, this clonotype was seen a few times. The chain carries TRBV5-1 and TRBJ2-3; TRBD1 aligns across 7 bases. Germline values: CDR1 SGHRS, CDR2 YFSETQ. The CDR3 covers 14 residues. After removal of 5 bases from V and 3 bases from J, the junction contained 6 bases not matched to a gene. The CDR3 DNA follows: TGCGCCAGCAGGCCGGGACAGTCAACAGATACGCAGTATTTT. This sequence encodes CASRPGQSTDTQYF.

This clonotype has more than one count but fewer than ten. The J gene is TRBJ2-5, the V gene TRBV30; no clear D gene. Per germline, CDR1 GTSNPN and CDR2 SVGIG (reference sequence). The CDR3 sequence is 13 residues long. V was cut by 3 bases and J by 5 bases, with 13 bases left in between. The CDR3: CAWSAQGLETQYF. The CDR3 DNA reads as TGTGCCTGGAGCGCCCAAGGGCTGGAGACCCAGTACTTC.

This clonotype appeared a few times. The V call is TRBV5-1, the J call TRBJ2-2, with TRBD2 matching over 15 bases. This CDR3 region has 18 residues. CDR1 is SGHRS, CDR2 YFSETQ, per germline. With 3 bases clipped from V and 0 bases from J, the junction kept 3 bases outside the gene matches. In DNA form, the CDR3 reads TGCGCCAGCAGCTGGGGGACTAGCGGGGGGCCGAACACCGGGGAGCTGTTTTTT. This sequence encodes CASSWGTSGGPNTGELFF.

As regards this clonotype: Being one base from a much bigger clone, this may be a read error. The chain combines TRBV20-1 with TRBJ2-5, with D uncertain. The CDR3 extends over 13 amino acids. Looked up from germline, CDR1 is DFQATT and CDR2 is SNEGSKA (reference sequence). The V gene lost 2 bases and the J gene lost 3 bases, with 10 bases spanning the gap. In DNA, the CDR3 is TGCAGTGCTAGACAGGATGACAAAGAGACCCAGTACTTC. Translation gives CSARQDDKETQYF.

A single count supports this clonotype. The V gene is TRBV25-1, the J gene TRBJ1-1; D is ambiguous. This CDR3 region has 11 residues. Per the germline V gene, CDR1 is MGHDK and CDR2 is SYGVNS. Trimming pared 4 bases from V and 9 bases from J, leaving 9 bases between. The CDR3 DNA follows: TGTGCCAGCAGTGGGGCCCGGAAAGCTTTCTTT. Amino acid sequence: CASSGARKAFF.

This clonotype turned up a few times. The chain employs TRBV28 and TRBJ1-3; no clear D. The V end lost 7 bases, the J end lost 1 base, and 11 bases lay between the germline ends. Germline values: CDR1 MDHEN, CDR2 SYDVKM. The CDR3 is made up of 14 amino acids. CDR3 sequence: CASKTVGSGNTIYF. CDR3 in DNA: TGTGCCAGCAAGACGGTGGGGTCTGGAAACACCATATATTTT.